One sample yielded the 23 T cell receptor beta chains listed below, sequenced in a study of graft-versus-host responses after intestinal transplantation. For these receptors, no antigen is known. The table came from immunoSEQ multiplex PCR; TCRdb's copy has only in-frame clones and leaves some out. The sample holds under 150,000 clones; 90% to 95% are singletons and the top ten take around 0.12%. The sequencing used unstimulated CD4+ T cells sorted from spleen or lymph node cells, collected before intestinal transplant. The source is a human donor who received an intestinal transplant.

The rearrangement uses TRBV25-1 and TRBJ1-1; 9 bases line up with TRBD1. In germline, CDR1 is MGHDK, CDR2 SYGVNS. Trimming took 2 bases from V and 0 from J; bases not matched to a gene: 7. The CDR3 runs 17 residues. CDR3 in amino acids: CASSETGTGMVNTEAFF. CDR3 sequence (DNA): TGTGCCAGCAGTGAAACCGGGACAGGGATGGTGAACACTGAAGCTTTCTTT.

The J gene is TRBJ2-7, the V gene TRBV5-1; 8 nucleotides align to TRBD1. CDR1 SGHRS and CDR2 YFSETQ come from the germline V gene. After removal of 4 bases from V and 3 bases from J, the junction contained 12 bases not matched to a gene. The CDR3 covers 16 residues. As DNA, the CDR3 is TGCGCCAGCAGCCTGGGACAGGTCTCCTTGGGCTACGAGCAGTACTTC. Its protein is CASSLGQVSLGYEQYF.

The J gene is TRBJ1-4, the V gene TRBV28; D may be TRBD1 (5 bases). The CDR3 length is 13 residues. CDR1 and CDR2 from the germline V gene are MDHEN and SYDVKM. Trimming pared 6 bases from V and 14 bases from J, leaving 19 bases between. CDR3 nucleotide sequence: TGTGCCAGCAGATCCAGGACGGCCGGGGGGCTGTTTTTT. It specifies CASRSRTAGGLFF.

The chain uses TRBV9 and TRBJ2-7; 9 positions agree with TRBD2. The germline gives CDR1 SGDLS, CDR2 YYNGEE. Germline trimming cut 2 bases from V and 3 bases from J; bases unmatched to any gene: 6. CDR3 length: 15 residues. Here the CDR3 reads CASSVLAGAVYEQYF. The CDR3 DNA follows: TGTGCCAGCAGCGTTTTAGCGGGAGCGGTCTACGAGCAGTACTTC. The variable domain in full, completed from reference TRBV9 and TRBJ2-7, reads DSGVTQTPKHLITATGQRVTLRCSPRSGDLSVYWYQQSLDQGLQFLIQYYNGEERAKGNILERFSAQQFPDLHSELNLSSLELGDSALYFCASSVLAGAVYEQYFGPGTRLTVT.

The CDR3 DNA reads as TGTGCCAGCAGGGTAGGGAGCTCCTACGAGCAGTACTTC. Translating it yields CASRVGSSYEQYF. The chain employs TRBV6-1 and TRBJ2-7; maybe TRBD2 (5 bases). The V gene's germline CDR1 is MNHNS and CDR2 SASEGT. The V and J ends lost 6 bases and 0 bases respectively, with 9 bases between them. This CDR3 has 13 residues.

In regard to this clone: At one end the junction does not follow the germline gene, possibly because of a read error. The chain has TRBV7-7 and TRBJ2-1; D may be TRBD2 (6 bases). The CDR3 has 16 amino acids. Looked up from germline, CDR1 is SSHAT and CDR2 is FNYEAQ (reference sequence). CDR3 loop: CASSLKDGSIYNEQFF. For the CDR3, the DNA is TGTGCTAGCAGCTTAAAGGACGGGAGTATCTACAATGAGCAGTTCTTC.

This chain uses TRBV28 with TRBJ1-1; tentatively, D is TRBD1 (6 bases). Germline values: CDR1 MDHEN, CDR2 SYDVKM. This CDR3 has 12 amino acids. The V gene lost 10 bases and the J gene lost 10 bases, with 19 bases spanning the gap. The CDR3 region has the DNA TGTGCCACGCACCAAGGGGGTGTATCAGCTTTCTTT. It yields the protein CATHQGGVSAFF.

The gene calls are TRBV6-1 and TRBJ2-6; the D call may be TRBD1 or TRBD2 (5 bases each). CDR1 MNHNS and CDR2 SASEGT come from the germline V gene. Trimming pared 0 bases from V and 2 bases from J, leaving 11 bases between. This CDR3 is built from 17 residues. This CDR3 is CASSEAGVRTGANVLTF. DNA of the CDR3: TGTGCCAGCAGTGAAGCGGGGGTGCGCACTGGGGCCAACGTCCTGACTTTC.

The chain employs TRBV7-9 and TRBJ2-5; maybe TRBD2 (7 bases). The J call is uncertain, as TRBJ2-7 better fits the DNA end. The CDR3 loop spans 15 amino acids. CDR1 and CDR2 from the germline V gene are SEHNR and FQNEAQ (reference sequence). Written as DNA, the CDR3 is TGTGCCAGCAGCAAAAGGGGGGGCAGGGTCAACGAGCAGTACTTC. Protein: CASSKRGGRVNEQYF.

This clone was seen a single time. The J gene is TRBJ2-1, the V gene TRBV10-3; 7 bases fit TRBD2. Per the germline V gene, CDR1 is ENHRY and CDR2 is SYGVKD. Trimming took 1 base from V and 6 from J; bases not matched to a gene: 3. This CDR3 is built from 14 residues. CDR3 in amino acids: CAISEWEGRNEQFF. As DNA, the CDR3 is TGTGCCATCAGTGAGTGGGAGGGCCGCAATGAGCAGTTCTTC.

The chain couples TRBV7-9 to TRBJ2-5; possibly TRBD2 for D (7 bases). Germline lookup yields CDR1 SEHNR and CDR2 FQNEAQ (reference sequence). The CDR3 length is 14 residues. V was clipped by 5 bases and J by 5 bases, with 15 bases between them. The CDR3 loop is CASSPRGARETQYF. CDR3 bases: TGTGCCAGCAGCCCCCGGGGGGCTCGGGAGACCCAGTACTTC.

The chain is built from TRBV7-9 and TRBJ2-7; 10 bases line up with TRBD2. After removal of 0 bases from V and 7 bases from J, the junction contained 15 bases not matched to a gene. The CDR3 length is 18 residues. In germline, CDR1 is SEHNR, CDR2 FQNEAQ (reference sequence). The CDR3 here is CASSLAGLAESALYEQYF. CDR3 bases: TGTGCCAGCAGCTTAGCAGGACTAGCGGAATCCGCCTTGTATGAGCAGTACTTC. Filled out from reference TRBV7-9 and TRBJ2-7, the complete variable domain reads DTGVSQNPRHKITKRGQNVTFRCDPISEHNRLYWYRQTLGQGPEFLTYFQNEAQLEKSRLLSDRFSAERPKGSFSTLEIQRTEQGDSAMYLCASSLAGLAESALYEQYFGPGTRLTVT.

V gene TRBV27 combines with J gene TRBJ2-7, with a weak D call TRBD1 (6 bases). Trimming took off 4 bases at V and 5 bases at J, with 9 bases between the two ends. CDR3 size: 12 residues. Germline V gene sequence: CDR1 MNHEY, CDR2 SMNVEV (reference sequence). The CDR3 bases are TGTGCCAGCAGTTCGTGGACAGACGAGCAGTACTTC. Translated, it gives CASSSWTDEQYF.

The chain employs TRBV5-1 and TRBJ2-6; 11 bases line up with TRBD2. Trimming removed 5 bases from V and 0 bases from J; junction bases left unmatched: 10. Germline CDR1 is SGHRS and CDR2 is YFSETQ. This CDR3 has 19 amino acids. The CDR3 coding sequence is TGCGCCAGCAGTGGGGTACTAGCGGGAGCCAGCTCTGGGGCCAACGTCCTGACTTTC. Residues: CASSGVLAGASSGANVLTF.

This clone was seen only once. The chain uses TRBV5-1 and TRBJ1-2; 7 positions match TRBD1. The CDR3 is made up of 14 amino acids. Trimming took 3 bases from V and 7 from J; bases not matched to a gene: 9. Germline V gene lookup returns CDR1 SGHRS and CDR2 YFSETQ. This chain's CDR3 is CASSSGQISPGYTF. The DNA of the CDR3 is TGCGCCAGCAGCTCGGGACAGATCAGTCCTGGCTACACCTTC.

The V and J genes are TRBV11-2 and TRBJ1-3, with D perhaps TRBD1 (5 bases). V was shortened by 5 bases and J by 0 bases, with 8 bases between the two germline ends. This CDR3 contains 14 residues. The germline V gene has CDR1 SGHAT and CDR2 FQNNGV. The CDR3, as DNA: TGTGCCAGCAGCCAGGGTGGCTCTGGAAACACCATATATTTT. It is translated as CASSQGGSGNTIYF. The whole variable domain, filled in from reference TRBV11-2 and TRBJ1-3, reads EAGVAQSPRYKIIEKRQSVAFWCNPISGHATLYWYQQILGQGPKLLIQFQNNGVVDDSQLPKDRFSAERLKGVDSTLKIQPAKLEDSAVYLCASSQGGSGNTIYFGEGSWLTVV.

The chain joins TRBV2 to TRBJ2-1; no definite D call. The germline gives CDR1 SNHLY, CDR2 FYNNEI. CDR3 size: 15 residues. Between the trimmed V and J ends, which lost 4 bases and 0 bases, there was a span of 10 bases. The CDR3 protein is CASSVDGSSYNEQFF. CDR3 nucleotide sequence: TGTGCCAGCAGTGTGGACGGAAGCTCCTACAATGAGCAGTTCTTC.

V is TRBV5-4 and J is TRBJ2-3; D ambiguous. Per the germline V gene, CDR1 is SGHNT and CDR2 is YYREEE (reference sequence). Trimming pared 2 bases from V and 2 bases from J, leaving 12 bases between. The CDR3 length is 15 residues. CDR3 nucleotide sequence: TGTGCCAGCAGCTTAGGCAGCCTTTTCACAGATACGCAGTATTTT. It specifies CASSLGSLFTDTQYF.

The chain uses TRBV5-1 and TRBJ2-5; D not resolved. With 0 bases removed from V and 2 bases from J, the gap between germline ends came to 8 bases. This CDR3 has 14 residues. CDR1 is SGHRS and CDR2 is YFSETQ in the germline V gene. CDR3 in DNA: TGCGCCAGCAGCTTGGGAGGACCTCAAGAGACCCAGTACTTC. It yields the protein CASSLGGPQETQYF.

CDR3 residues: CASSPGLPNTGELFF. The CDR3 DNA reads as TGTGCCAGCAGCCCTGGACTACCGAACACCGGGGAGCTGTTTTTT. The chain links TRBV7-2 to TRBJ2-2, with D possibly being TRBD2 (6 bases). With 5 bases removed from V and 0 bases from J, the gap between germline ends came to 10 bases. This CDR3 is built from 15 residues. Looked up from germline, CDR1 is SGHTA and CDR2 is FQGNSA.

This rearrangement joins TRBV7-8 to TRBJ2-5; weak D call: TRBD2 (5 bases). The CDR3 has 16 residues. Trimming shortened V by 6 bases and J by 5 bases, and 22 bases separated the two germline ends. Germline-derived CDR1 and CDR2 are SGHVS and FQNEAQ. This CDR3 is CASRIGPWTSGETQYF. In DNA form, the CDR3 reads TGTGCCAGCAGAATAGGGCCTTGGACCTCGGGGGAGACCCAGTACTTC.

The chain links TRBV2 to TRBJ1-1; D is possibly TRBD1 (6 bases). Trimming pared 6 bases from V and 1 base from J, leaving 15 bases between. The CDR3 totals 15 residues. Germline CDR1 and CDR2: SNHLY and FYNNEI. In DNA, the CDR3 is TGTGCCAGCAGGACGAGACAGGTGACGAACACTGAAGCTTTCTTT. Translated, it gives CASRTRQVTNTEAFF.

V usage is TRBV27 and J usage is TRBJ2-7, with a tentative D call TRBD1 (5 bases). The germline V gene has CDR1 MNHEY and CDR2 SMNVEV (reference sequence). The CDR3 is 14 residues long. The ends were cut back, 3 bases at V and 4 bases at J, with 13 bases in the middle. The CDR3: CASSLGRTTYEQYF. The CDR3, as DNA: TGTGCCAGCAGTTTGGGTAGGACAACTTACGAGCAGTACTTC.